Below, 6 T cell receptor beta chains from the same sample are listed, as sequenced in a study of T cell responses to AZD1222 COVID-19 vaccine. Clones were sequenced by immunoSEQ multiplex PCR, and TCRdb holds only the in-frame ones, with some missing. In the table there are 100,000 to 150,000 clones, about 87% of which are singletons. Sequenced here: peripheral blood, sampled on day 0 of AZD1222 vaccination. These receptors were taken from an adult in good health.

The chain is built from TRBV10-1 and TRBJ2-2; D unclear. The germline CDR1 and CDR2 sequences are WNHNN and SYGVQD (reference sequence). Trimming shortened V by 0 bases and J by 6 bases, and 11 bases separated the two germline ends. The CDR3 runs to 15 residues. This CDR3 is CASSESFGRPGELFF. The CDR3 DNA reads as TGCGCCAGCAGTGAGTCGTTCGGGCGACCCGGGGAGCTGTTTTTT.

The V and J genes are TRBV5-8 and TRBJ2-3; tentatively, D is TRBD2 (6 bases). Trimming removed 4 bases at V and 2 bases at J, with 17 bases between. Germline values: CDR1 SGHTS, CDR2 YDEGEE. CDR3 length: 16 residues. The CDR3 loop is CASSTWGVGHTDTQYF. The DNA of the CDR3 is TGTGCCAGCAGCACCTGGGGGGTGGGGCACACAGATACGCAGTATTTT.

The V and J genes are TRBV19 and TRBJ1-2; no clear D. With 4 bases removed from V and 5 bases from J, the gap between germline ends came to 8 bases. Germline V gives CDR1 LNHDA, CDR2 SQIVND (reference sequence). The CDR3 spans 12 residues. The CDR3 DNA is TGTGCCAGTAGTACCCGACCTTATGGCTACACCTTC. It yields the protein CASSTRPYGYTF. Full variable domain (missing parts from reference TRBV19 and TRBJ1-2): DGGITQSPKYLFRKEGQNVTLSCEQNLNHDAMYWYRQDPGQGLRLIYYSQIVNDFQKGDIAEGYSVSREKKESFPLTVTSAQKNPTAFYLCASSTRPYGYTFGSGTRLTVV.

The DNA of the CDR3 is TGTGCCAGCAGTTACGGGCGACAGGGTCACTCACCCCTCCACTTT. It is translated as CASSYGRQGHSPLHF. V and J are TRBV6-2 or TRBV6-3 and TRBJ1-6; 7 nucleotides match TRBD1. The CDR3 extends over 15 amino acids. V shed 2 bases, J shed 10 bases, and the junction held 8 bases outside the gene matches. CDR1 is MNHEY, CDR2 SVGEGT, per germline.

CDR3 nucleotide sequence: TGTGCCAGCAGCTCGCGAGAGCATAGAGCCAACGTCCTGACTTTC. Protein sequence: CASSSREHRANVLTF. The V and J genes are TRBV7-9 and TRBJ2-6, with D uncertain. V was cut by 4 bases and J by 7 bases, with 14 bases left in between. This CDR3 is 15 amino acids long. Germline CDR1 SEHNR, CDR2 FQNEAQ (reference sequence).

J is TRBJ2-7 and V is TRBV11-1; 9 bases match TRBD2. Germline-derived CDR1 and CDR2 are SGHAT and FQDESV (reference sequence). The CDR3 is 16 residues long. Losses at the gene ends were 5 bases for V and 4 bases for J; bases not matched to a gene: 12. CDR3 residues: CASSRGTSRVGYEQYF. The CDR3 coding sequence is TGTGCCAGCAGCCGCGGGACTAGCCGGGTAGGGTACGAGCAGTACTTC.